Shown below are 26 T cell receptor beta chains from a single sample sequenced in a study of early T cells in non-severe SARS-CoV-2 infection. TCRdb analysed the 5' RACE reads with MiXCR anew, one entry per CDR3 protein. The sample consists of about 29,000 distinct CDR3 sequences, approximately 5.4% of them appearing once. The source material was whole blood. The receptor set was obtained from an adult who was a healthcare worker with PCR-confirmed SARS-CoV-2 infection or an uninfected control (not recorded which).

This clonotype was detected many times. The chain joins TRBV20-1 to TRBJ2-3; D is uncertain. The V gene's germline CDR1 is DFQATT and CDR2 SNEGSKA (reference sequence). This CDR3 contains 15 residues. The V end was cut by 0 bases, the J end by 0 bases, with 10 bases between. CDR3 region: CSARDPTASTDTQYF. As DNA, the CDR3 is TGCAGTGCTAGAGATCCCACAGCGAGCACAGATACGCAGTATTTT.

This clonotype was seen a few times. V and J are TRBV6-1 and TRBJ2-3, with 13 bases aligning to TRBD2. V lost 4 bases, J lost 2 bases, and 6 bases stayed unmatched. Germline CDR1 is MNHNS and CDR2 is SASEGT. This CDR3 has 17 amino acids. CDR3 coding DNA: TGTGCCAGCAGTGCCAGGACTAGCGGGAGTTCCACAGATACGCAGTATTTT. It translates to CASSARTSGSSTDTQYF.

This clonotype was counted ten times or more. The rearrangement links TRBV27 to TRBJ1-4; 7 bases map to TRBD1. V lost 7 bases to trimming and J lost 0 bases; unmatched junction nucleotides: 8. This CDR3 contains 16 residues. The germline CDR1 and CDR2 sequences are MNHEY and SMNVEV (reference sequence). The DNA for the CDR3 is TGTGCCAGCACCAAACAGGGGATCACAACTAATGAAAAACTGTTTTTT. This codes for CASTKQGITTNEKLFF.

This clonotype was counted many times. V gene TRBV19 combines with J gene TRBJ2-1, with 10 nucleotides matching TRBD2. Germline V gives CDR1 LNHDA, CDR2 SQIVND (reference sequence). J gave up 4 bases and V 4 bases, and 10 bases lay outside the gene matches. CDR3 length: 17 amino acids. The chain's CDR3 is CASSKPGTSAMYNEQFF. The CDR3 region has the DNA TGTGCCAGTAGTAAACCCGGGACTAGCGCCATGTACAATGAGCAGTTCTTC.

This clonotype appeared a few times. V usage is TRBV10-2 and J usage is TRBJ1-6; D call uncertain. The CDR3 consists of 17 residues. Germline CDR1 and CDR2: WSHSY and SAAADI. V was shortened by 3 bases and J by 0 bases, with 12 bases between the two germline ends. This CDR3 is CASSDPLKSSYNSPLHF. CDR3 nucleotide sequence: TGCGCCAGCAGTGACCCCCTTAAGAGCTCCTATAATTCACCCCTCCACTTT.

The chain is built from TRBV18 and TRBJ2-7; TRBD1 matches 8 bases. V dropped 5 bases and J dropped 5; count of bases not matched to a gene: 8. The CDR3 is 14 residues long. From germline, CDR1 is KGHSH and CDR2 LQKENI. CDR3 coding DNA: TGTGCCAGCTCAGGACAGGGATTCATCGACGAGCAGTACTTC. Protein sequence: CASSGQGFIDEQYF.

This clonotype has more than one count but fewer than ten. The rearrangement links TRBV6-5 to TRBJ1-3; tentative D call: TRBD1 (6 bases). Germline V lookup: CDR1 MNHEY, CDR2 SVGAGI. This CDR3 is built from 15 residues. Trimming removed 11 bases from V and 3 bases from J, with 20 bases in between. CDR3 sequence reads: CAATGVGAGGNTIYF. CDR3 DNA: TGTGCCGCAACCGGCGTGGGGGCTGGTGGAAACACCATATATTTT.

This clonotype was seen at least ten times. The chain links TRBV27 to TRBJ2-7; 7 bases align to TRBD1. V was clipped by 2 bases and J by 13 bases; unmatched bases: 14. The CDR3 has 14 amino acids. Germline CDR1 reads MNHEY; CDR2 reads SMNVEV (reference sequence). CDR3 sequence: CASSLGVVQGDLYF. The DNA of the CDR3 is TGTGCCAGCAGTTTAGGGGTAGTTCAGGGGGACCTCTACTTC.

The V gene is TRBV7-2, the J gene TRBJ1-2; perhaps TRBD1 as D (5 bases). The ends were cut back, 6 bases at V and 1 base at J, with 15 bases in the middle. The CDR3 sequence is 15 residues long. The germline V gene encodes CDR1 SGHTA and CDR2 FQGNSA. The DNA for the CDR3 is TGTGCCAGCAGGCTAGAAGGAGGGGTTAACTATGGCTACACCTTC. Translated, it gives CASRLEGGVNYGYTF.

There are a few counts of this clonotype. This chain connects TRBV20-1 to TRBJ2-5; perhaps TRBD1 as D (6 bases). The V end was cut by 6 bases, the J end by 1 base, with 12 bases between. CDR3 length: 13 amino acids. Germline CDR1 is DFQATT and CDR2 is SNEGSKA (reference sequence). DNA of the CDR3: TGCAGTGCCTTCCGGGACACCCAAGAGACCCAGTACTTC. Its protein product is CSAFRDTQETQYF.

This clonotype was recorded at least ten times. This rearrangement joins TRBV14 to TRBJ2-3; 9 bases fit TRBD1. With 4 bases clipped from V and 4 bases from J, the junction kept 3 bases outside the gene matches. Germline assignment: CDR1 SGHDN and CDR2 FVKESK. This CDR3 contains 14 residues. As DNA, the CDR3 is TGTGCCAGCAGCCTCAACAGGGGGCCAGATACGCAGTATTTT. This sequence encodes CASSLNRGPDTQYF. Supplemented by reference TRBV14 and TRBJ2-3, the full variable domain reads EAGVTQFPSHSVIEKGQTVTLRCDPISGHDNLYWYRRVMGKEIKFLLHFVKESKQDESGMPNNRFLAERTGGTYSTLKVQPAELEDSGVYFCASSLNRGPDTQYFGPGTRLTVL.

The CDR3 spells CASRLRQSGNQPQHF. As DNA, the CDR3 is TGTGCCAGCAGACTACGACAGTCGGGCAATCAGCCCCAGCATTTT. V and J are TRBV6-5 and TRBJ1-5, with D maybe TRBD1 (5 bases). Trimming removed 6 bases from V and 2 bases from J, with 14 bases in between. CDR1 is MNHEY and CDR2 is SVGAGI in the germline V gene. The CDR3 extends over 15 amino acids.

There are many counts of this clonotype. V and J are TRBV27 and TRBJ1-2, with a tentative D call TRBD1 (6 bases). With 1 base removed from V and 4 bases from J, the gap between germline ends came to 13 bases. There are 15 residues in the CDR3. Per the germline V gene, CDR1 is MNHEY and CDR2 is SMNVEV (reference sequence). DNA of the CDR3: TGTGCCAGCAGTTTATATCCAGGGGATGGCTATGGCTACACCTTC. Its translation is CASSLYPGDGYGYTF.

This clonotype was seen repeatedly, ten times or more. The chain carries TRBV7-9 and TRBJ1-1; TRBD1 agrees at 7 bases. The CDR3 is 17 residues long. V lost 1 base to trimming and J lost 1 base; unmatched junction nucleotides: 9. Germline V gene sequence: CDR1 SEHNR, CDR2 FQNEAQ (reference sequence). In DNA form, the CDR3 reads TGTGCCAGCAGCTTAGGACAGGGTAGTGTGAGGAACACTGAAGCTTTCTTT. Translated, it gives CASSLGQGSVRNTEAFF.

This clonotype was detected many times. V and J are TRBV6-5 and TRBJ1-2, with D unclear. V shed 4 bases and J shed 6 bases, with 12 bases lying between them. CDR3 size: 13 residues. The germline V gene has CDR1 MNHEY and CDR2 SVGAGI. The DNA of the CDR3 is TGTGCCAGCAGTTTTGGAAAAGGACATGGCTACACCTTC. Protein product: CASSFGKGHGYTF.

The CDR3 DNA is TGTGCCATCAGTGAAGACTCCTACGAGCAGTACTTC. The encoded protein is CAISEDSYEQYF. The V call is TRBV10-3, the J call TRBJ2-7; no definite D call. The CDR3 totals 12 residues. Germline CDR1 is ENHRY and CDR2 is SYGVKD. Trimming pared 3 bases from V and 0 bases from J, leaving 3 bases between.

This clonotype was found many times. The chain links TRBV15 to TRBJ2-2; D may be TRBD1 (5 bases). V lost 0 bases, J lost 3 bases, and 8 bases lay in between. The CDR3 is made up of 15 amino acids. From germline, CDR1 is LNHNV and CDR2 YYDKDF (reference sequence). The CDR3 DNA follows: TGTGCCACCAGCAGAGAGGCAGGGTACACCGGGGAGCTGTTTTTT. Encoded protein: CATSREAGYTGELFF.

In its sample, this clonotype was seen a few times. J is TRBJ2-1 and V is TRBV7-8; 13 bases map to TRBD2. V was clipped by 2 bases and J by 8 bases; unmatched bases: 3. Per the germline V gene, CDR1 is SGHVS and CDR2 is FQNEAQ. The CDR3 runs 15 residues. CDR3 amino acids: CASSLTSGRVDEQFF. CDR3 sequence (DNA): TGTGCCAGCAGCTTAACTAGCGGGAGGGTGGATGAGCAGTTCTTC.

This clonotype is deemed medium-sized. V gene TRBV2 combines with J gene TRBJ1-1, with D hard to call. CDR3 length: 13 amino acids. CDR1 is SNHLY and CDR2 is FYNNEI in the germline V gene. V lost 6 bases and J 0 bases, leaving 8 bases between the germline ends. CDR3 DNA: TGTGCCAGCAGACGAGGACTGAACACTGAAGCTTTCTTT. Its protein is CASRRGLNTEAFF.

This clonotype was observed a few times. This sequence joins TRBV13 and TRBJ1-5; D possibly corresponds to TRBD1 (5 bases). This CDR3 is built from 12 residues. The V gene's germline CDR1 is PRHDT and CDR2 FYEKMQ (reference sequence). Trimming took off 4 bases at V and 7 bases at J, with 8 bases between the two ends. The CDR3 bases are TGTGCCAGCAGCTGGGGGGACCAGCCCCAGCATTTT. Amino acids: CASSWGDQPQHF. The variable domain in full, with the rest retrieved from reference TRBV13 and TRBJ1-5, is AAGVIQSPRHLIKEKRETATLKCYPIPRHDTVYWYQQGPGQDPQFLISFYEKMQSDKGSIPDRFSAQQFSDYHSELNMSSLELGDSALYFCASSWGDQPQHFGDGTRLSIL.

The chain combines TRBV5-5 with TRBJ2-7; D not certain. Per the germline V gene, CDR1 is SGHKS and CDR2 is YYEKEE (reference sequence). This CDR3 is 15 amino acids long. V lost 3 bases and J lost 3, with 16 bases in between. The CDR3 DNA follows: TGTGCCAGCAGCTCCTCCCCACAATCTCTCTACGAGCAGTACTTC. Translating gives CASSSSPQSLYEQYF.

This clonotype was picked up many times. V is TRBV12-5 and J is TRBJ2-4, with TRBD1 identical over 8 bases. Looked up from germline, CDR1 is LGHNT and CDR2 is FRNRAP. Trimming cost V 1 base and J 10 bases; bases outside gene matches: 0. The length of the CDR3 is 12 residues. Written as DNA, the CDR3 is TGTGCTAGTGGTTTGGGGACAGGGATTCAGTACTTC. Translating gives CASGLGTGIQYF.

Many counts were recorded for this clonotype. This chain connects TRBV19 to TRBJ1-5; no clear D gene. Germline values: CDR1 LNHDA, CDR2 SQIVND (reference sequence). V lost 3 bases and J 0 bases, leaving 9 bases between the germline ends. This CDR3 spans 15 amino acids. The chain's CDR3 is CASSIEGFSNQPQHF. The CDR3 DNA reads TGTGCCAGTAGTATCGAGGGCTTTAGCAATCAGCCCCAGCATTTT.

The chain employs TRBV27 and TRBJ2-3, with 7 bases matching TRBD2. Looked up from germline, CDR1 is MNHEY and CDR2 is SMNVEV (reference sequence). Trimming at V came to 5 bases and at J to 3 bases, leaving 8 bases not matched to a gene. The CDR3 has 15 amino acids. The CDR3 sequence is CASSPGGRGTDTQYF. CDR3 coding DNA: TGTGCCAGCAGTCCCGGGGGGAGGGGAACAGATACGCAGTATTTT.

This clonotype has ten or more counts. The genes are TRBV24-1 and TRBJ2-3; 11 nucleotides match TRBD2. In germline, CDR1 is KGHDR, CDR2 SFDVKD. V was clipped by 3 bases and J by 5 bases; unmatched bases: 6. CDR3 length: 16 amino acids. CDR3 amino acids: CATSDPSGRSGDTQYF. CDR3 DNA sequence: TGTGCCACCAGTGATCCTAGCGGGAGGAGTGGAGATACGCAGTATTTT.

The rearrangement links TRBV19 to TRBJ2-1; D perhaps matches TRBD1 (6 bases). This CDR3 comprises 13 residues. The V and J ends lost 5 bases and 7 bases respectively, with 12 bases between them. Germline CDR1 and CDR2: LNHDA and SQIVND (reference sequence). In nucleotides, the CDR3 is TGTGCCAGTAGTCTAGTACAGGGTAATGAGCAGTTCTTC. Encoded protein: CASSLVQGNEQFF. Using reference TRBV19 and TRBJ2-1 for the parts outside the CDR3, the full variable domain is DGGITQSPKYLFRKEGQNVTLSCEQNLNHDAMYWYRQDPGQGLRLIYYSQIVNDFQKGDIAEGYSVSREKKESFPLTVTSAQKNPTAFYLCASSLVQGNEQFFGPGTRLTVL.